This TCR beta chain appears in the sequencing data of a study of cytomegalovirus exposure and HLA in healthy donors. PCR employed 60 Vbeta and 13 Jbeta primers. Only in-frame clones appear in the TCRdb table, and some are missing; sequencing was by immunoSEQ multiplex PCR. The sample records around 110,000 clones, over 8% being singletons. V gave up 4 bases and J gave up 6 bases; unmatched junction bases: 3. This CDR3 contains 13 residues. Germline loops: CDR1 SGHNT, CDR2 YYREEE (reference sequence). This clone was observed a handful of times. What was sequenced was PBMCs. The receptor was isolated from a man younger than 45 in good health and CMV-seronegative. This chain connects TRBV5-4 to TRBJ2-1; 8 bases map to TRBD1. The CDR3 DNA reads TGTGCCAGCAGCCTACAGGGGGGCAATGAGCAGTTCTTC. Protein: CASSLQGGNEQFF.